Included here is one T cell receptor beta chain sequence, with context. The assay was immunoSEQ multiplex PCR, and TCRdb's table has in-frame clones only and misses some. The sample carries approximately 130,000 clones, roughly four fifths recorded once. This specimen comes from a study of blood T cell repertoires in COVID-19. This CDR3 region has 14 residues. Germline trimming cut 4 bases from V and 0 bases from J; bases unmatched to any gene: 3. Germline V gene lookup returns CDR1 SGHNT and CDR2 YYREEE (reference sequence). The chain combines TRBV5-4 with TRBJ2-7; 8 bases align to TRBD1. The specimen sequenced was peripheral blood. This TCR was recovered from a human donor in a cohort sampled during active COVID-19. CDR3 nucleotides: TGTGCCAGCAGCGCGACAGGGGCCTCCTACGAGCAGTACTTC. Its protein product is CASSATGASYEQYF.